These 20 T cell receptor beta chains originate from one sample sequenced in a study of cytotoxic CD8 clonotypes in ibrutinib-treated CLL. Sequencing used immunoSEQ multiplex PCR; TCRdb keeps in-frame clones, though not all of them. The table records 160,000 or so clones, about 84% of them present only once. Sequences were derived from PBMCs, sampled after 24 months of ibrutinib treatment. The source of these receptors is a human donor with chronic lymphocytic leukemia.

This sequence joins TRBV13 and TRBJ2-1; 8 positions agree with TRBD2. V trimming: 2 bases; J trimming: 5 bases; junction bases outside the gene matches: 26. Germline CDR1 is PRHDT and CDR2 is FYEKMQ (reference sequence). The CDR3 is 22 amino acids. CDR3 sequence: CASSLRPERWTGGKIEHNEQFF. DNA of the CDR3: TGTGCCAGCAGCTTAAGGCCCGAAAGGTGGACGGGAGGGAAAATTGAGCACAATGAGCAGTTCTTC.

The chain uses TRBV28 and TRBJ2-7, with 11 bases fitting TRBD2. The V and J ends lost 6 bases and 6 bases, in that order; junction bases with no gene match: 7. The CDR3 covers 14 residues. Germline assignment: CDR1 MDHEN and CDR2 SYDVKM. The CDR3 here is CASRKAGTSGEQYF. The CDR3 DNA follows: TGTGCCAGCAGAAAAGCGGGGACTAGCGGCGAGCAGTACTTC.

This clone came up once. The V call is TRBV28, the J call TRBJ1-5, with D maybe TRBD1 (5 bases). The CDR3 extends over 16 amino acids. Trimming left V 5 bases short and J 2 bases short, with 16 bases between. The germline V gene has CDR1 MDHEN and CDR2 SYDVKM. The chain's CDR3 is CASSPRAGLGNQPQHF. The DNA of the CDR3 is TGTGCCAGCAGTCCAAGGGCAGGGTTAGGCAATCAGCCCCAGCATTTT.

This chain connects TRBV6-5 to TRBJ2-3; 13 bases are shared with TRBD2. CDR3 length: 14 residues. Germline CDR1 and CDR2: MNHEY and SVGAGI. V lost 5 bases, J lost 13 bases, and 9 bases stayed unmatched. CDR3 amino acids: CASSPGLAGDPEYF. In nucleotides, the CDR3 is TGTGCCAGCAGTCCCGGACTAGCGGGGGACCCCGAGTATTTT.

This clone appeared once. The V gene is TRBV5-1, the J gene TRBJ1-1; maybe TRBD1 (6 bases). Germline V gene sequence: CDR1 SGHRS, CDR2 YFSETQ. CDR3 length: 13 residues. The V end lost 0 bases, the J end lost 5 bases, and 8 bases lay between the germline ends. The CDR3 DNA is TGCGCCAGCAGCTTGGCAGGGGAAACTGAAGCTTTCTTT. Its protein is CASSLAGETEAFF.

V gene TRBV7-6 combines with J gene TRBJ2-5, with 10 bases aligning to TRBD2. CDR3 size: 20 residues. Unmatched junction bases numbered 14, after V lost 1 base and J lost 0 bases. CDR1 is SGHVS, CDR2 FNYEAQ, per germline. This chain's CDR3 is CASSLGPGTSVRSYQETQYF. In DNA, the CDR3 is TGTGCCAGCAGCTTAGGCCCCGGGACTAGCGTACGATCTTACCAAGAGACCCAGTACTTC.

CDR3 sequence: CASSQDVDASQYF. The DNA for the CDR3 is TGCGCCAGCAGCCAAGATGTGGACGCCTCGCAGTACTTC. This chain uses TRBV4-1 with TRBJ2-7; D is undetermined. The CDR3 contains 13 residues. Per the germline V gene, CDR1 is MGHRA and CDR2 is YSYEKL. The ends were cut back, 0 bases at V and 9 bases at J, with 12 bases in the middle.

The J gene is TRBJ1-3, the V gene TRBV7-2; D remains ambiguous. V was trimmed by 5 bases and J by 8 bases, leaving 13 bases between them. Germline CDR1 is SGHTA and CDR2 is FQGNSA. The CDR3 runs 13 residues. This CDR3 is CASSPGGVHTIYF. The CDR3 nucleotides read TGTGCCAGCAGCCCTGGTGGGGTTCACACCATATATTTT.

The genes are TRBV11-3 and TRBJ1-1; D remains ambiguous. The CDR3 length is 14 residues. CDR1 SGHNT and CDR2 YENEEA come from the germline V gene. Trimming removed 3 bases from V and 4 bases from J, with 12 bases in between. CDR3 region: CASSFGGLSTEAFF. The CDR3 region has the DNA TGTGCCAGCAGCTTTGGAGGATTGAGCACTGAAGCTTTCTTT.

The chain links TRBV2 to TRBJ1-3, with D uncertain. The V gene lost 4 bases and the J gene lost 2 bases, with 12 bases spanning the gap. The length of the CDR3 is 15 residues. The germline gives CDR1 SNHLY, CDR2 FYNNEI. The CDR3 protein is CASSVEKGPGNTIYF. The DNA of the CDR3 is TGTGCCAGCAGTGTTGAGAAAGGGCCTGGAAACACCATATATTTT.

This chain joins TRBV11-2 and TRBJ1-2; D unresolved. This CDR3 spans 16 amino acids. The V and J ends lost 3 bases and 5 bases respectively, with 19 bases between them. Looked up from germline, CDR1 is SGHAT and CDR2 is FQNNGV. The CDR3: CASSFDPRASPYGYTF. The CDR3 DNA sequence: TGTGCCAGCAGCTTCGACCCCCGGGCCTCTCCTTATGGCTACACCTTC.

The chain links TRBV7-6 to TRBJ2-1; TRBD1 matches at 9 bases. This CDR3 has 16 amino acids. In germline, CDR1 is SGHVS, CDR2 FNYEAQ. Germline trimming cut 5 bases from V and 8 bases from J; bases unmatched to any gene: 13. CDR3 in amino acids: CASSLTGTGIVDEQFF. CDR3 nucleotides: TGTGCCAGCAGCCTCACCGGGACAGGGATAGTCGATGAGCAGTTCTTC.

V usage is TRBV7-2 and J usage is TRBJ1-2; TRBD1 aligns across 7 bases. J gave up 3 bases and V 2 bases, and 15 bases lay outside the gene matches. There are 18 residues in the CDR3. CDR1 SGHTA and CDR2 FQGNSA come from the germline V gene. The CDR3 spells CASSLSALRGRRDYGYTF. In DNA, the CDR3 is TGTGCCAGCAGCTTATCTGCGTTGAGGGGGCGGCGGGACTATGGCTACACCTTC. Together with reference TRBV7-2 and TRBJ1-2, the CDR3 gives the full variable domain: GAGVSQSPSNKVTEKGKDVELRCDPISGHTALYWYRQSLGQGLEFLIYFQGNSAPDKSGLPSDRFSAERTGGSVSTLTIQRTQQEDSAVYLCASSLSALRGRRDYGYTFGSGTRLTVV.

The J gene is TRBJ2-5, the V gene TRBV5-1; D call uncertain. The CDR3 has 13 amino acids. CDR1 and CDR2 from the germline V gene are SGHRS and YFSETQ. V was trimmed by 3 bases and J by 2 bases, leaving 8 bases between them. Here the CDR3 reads CASSSGPQETQYF. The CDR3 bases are TGCGCCAGCAGCTCCGGGCCTCAAGAGACCCAGTACTTC. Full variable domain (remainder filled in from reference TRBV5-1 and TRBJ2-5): KAGVTQTPRYLIKTRGQQVTLSCSPISGHRSVSWYQQTPGQGLQFLFEYFSETQRNKGNFPGRFSGRQFSNSRSEMNVSTLELGDSALYLCASSSGPQETQYFGPGTRLLVL.

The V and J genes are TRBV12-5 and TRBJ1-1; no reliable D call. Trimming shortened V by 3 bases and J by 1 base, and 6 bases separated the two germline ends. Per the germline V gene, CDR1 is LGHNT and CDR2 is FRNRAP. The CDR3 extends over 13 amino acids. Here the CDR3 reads CASGFEGNTEAFF. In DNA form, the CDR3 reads TGTGCTAGTGGTTTTGAAGGGAACACTGAAGCTTTCTTT.

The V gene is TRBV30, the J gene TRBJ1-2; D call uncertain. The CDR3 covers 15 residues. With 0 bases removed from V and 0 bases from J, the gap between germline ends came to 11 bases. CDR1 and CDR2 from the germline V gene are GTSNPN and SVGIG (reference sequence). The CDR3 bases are TGTGCCTGGAGTGTATGGTCAGGAGCTAACTATGGCTACACCTTC. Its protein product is CAWSVWSGANYGYTF. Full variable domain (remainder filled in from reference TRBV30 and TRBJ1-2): SQTIHQWPATLVQPVGSPLSLECTVEGTSNPNLYWYRQAAGRGLQLLFYSVGIGQISSEVPQNLSASRPQDRQFILSSKKLLLSDSGFYLCAWSVWSGANYGYTFGSGTRLTVV.

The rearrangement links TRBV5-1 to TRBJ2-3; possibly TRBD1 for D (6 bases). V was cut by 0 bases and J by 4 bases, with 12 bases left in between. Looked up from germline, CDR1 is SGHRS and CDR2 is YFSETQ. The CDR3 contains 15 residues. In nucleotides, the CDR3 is TGCGCCAGCAGCTTGGGGGGACAAGTGTCAGATACGCAGTATTTT. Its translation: CASSLGGQVSDTQYF. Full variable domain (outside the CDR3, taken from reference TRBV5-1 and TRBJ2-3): KAGVTQTPRYLIKTRGQQVTLSCSPISGHRSVSWYQQTPGQGLQFLFEYFSETQRNKGNFPGRFSGRQFSNSRSEMNVSTLELGDSALYLCASSLGGQVSDTQYFGPGTRLTVL.

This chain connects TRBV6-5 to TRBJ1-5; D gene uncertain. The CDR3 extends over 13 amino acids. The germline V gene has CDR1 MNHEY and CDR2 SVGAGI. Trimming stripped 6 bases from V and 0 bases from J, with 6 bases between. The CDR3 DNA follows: TGTGCCAGCAGCCCTAATAGCAATCAGCCCCAGCATTTT. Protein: CASSPNSNQPQHF.

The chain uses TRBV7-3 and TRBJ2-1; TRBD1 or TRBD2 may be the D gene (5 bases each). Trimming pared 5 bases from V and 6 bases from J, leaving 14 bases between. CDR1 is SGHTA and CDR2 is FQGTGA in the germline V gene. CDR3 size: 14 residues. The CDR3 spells CASSNPGTPNEQFF. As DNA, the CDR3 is TGTGCCAGCAGCAACCCCGGGACCCCCAATGAGCAGTTCTTC.

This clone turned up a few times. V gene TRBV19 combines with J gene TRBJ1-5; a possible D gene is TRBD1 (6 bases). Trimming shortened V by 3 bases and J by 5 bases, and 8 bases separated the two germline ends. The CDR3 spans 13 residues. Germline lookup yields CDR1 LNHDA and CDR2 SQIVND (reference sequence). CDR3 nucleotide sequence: TGTGCCAGTAGTATTTCAGGGGATCAGCCCCAGCATTTT. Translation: CASSISGDQPQHF. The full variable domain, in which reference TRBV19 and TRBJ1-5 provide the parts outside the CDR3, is DGGITQSPKYLFRKEGQNVTLSCEQNLNHDAMYWYRQDPGQGLRLIYYSQIVNDFQKGDIAEGYSVSREKKESFPLTVTSAQKNPTAFYLCASSISGDQPQHFGDGTRLSIL.